This T cell receptor beta chain was recovered during a study of CD8 T cells in ankylosing spondylitis (dated 2017 in TCRdb). Background for the entire study: T cell receptor beta repertoires were profiled in healthy donors and ankylosing spondylitis patients so that disease-linked TCR variants could be found. The full study cohort comprised roughly 24 ankylosing spondylitis patients and 110 or so healthy donors. Peripheral blood was sampled, and synovial fluid was additionally collected from ankylosing spondylitis patients. Points the paper makes about the study in general: The disease-linked clones showed a CD8+ phenotype and occurred at relatively low frequencies in peripheral blood. Blood from ankylosing spondylitis patients appeared to be characterized by a TCR beta motif made up of about 8 highly homologous amino acid variants. The disease-linked clones were reported as significantly enriched in matched synovial fluid samples from ankylosing spondylitis patients. Some TCR beta motif variants had previously been reported in synovial fluid and blood of reactive arthritis patients, which suggested common disease-initiation mechanisms.

This clonotype was observed a few times. Its specific antigen is unknown. The junction differs from germline at one of its ends, possibly a read error. The listed sequencing device is Illumina HiSeq 2500. Quantitative 5'-RACE with molecular barcodes was the method used to prepare the TCR beta libraries. The paper's data handling went like this. To identify disease-linked TCR variants, a new computational method was used, one built on a probabilistic model of VDJ rearrangement. TCRdb handled the public reads itself, with Q25 trimming in fastp and clone calling in MiXCR, and kept productive beta chains. Identical CDR3 protein sequences are pooled into one entry, listed with their most common genes and DNA. The V and J calls and clone size come from TCRdb's table, not from the authors' own analysis. Within this sample are 150,000 or so distinct CDR3 sequences, with around 10% of them counted one time only. The top ten clonotypes cover approximately 32% of the sample.

The CDR3 runs 16 residues from the cysteine to the phenylalanine. Only CDR3 DNA is held: 48 bases, read in frame from base 1. Reading the germline V gene (reference sequence) gives CDR1 SEHNR and CDR2 FQNEAQ. The V and J segments used are TRBV7-9 and TRBJ1-3; confidence is insufficient to name the D gene. The specimen sequenced was blood, either unsorted or a sorted T cell fraction (not recorded which). The TCR comes from a male donor with ankylosing spondylitis or in good health (not recorded which). The CDR3 in this case is CASSLALGGPGNTIYF. The DNA is TGTGCCAGCAGCCTAGCTTTGGGTGGACCTGGAAACACCATATATTTT.